Following are 8 T cell receptor beta chains from one sample sequenced in a study of cytomegalovirus exposure and HLA in healthy donors. Amplification used 60 Vbeta primers and 13 Jbeta primers. Repertoires were generated with immunoSEQ multiplex PCR, while TCRdb's copy carries only in-frame clones and drops some. The table shows approximately 120,000 clones, with around 80% occurring only once. Sequenced material: PBMCs. These receptors all stem from a woman aged 60 to 75 in good health and CMV-seropositive.

The V call is TRBV7-3, the J call TRBJ2-2; 9 bases map to TRBD2. In germline, CDR1 is SGHTA, CDR2 FQGTGA. V gave up 0 bases and J gave up 6 bases; unmatched junction bases: 5. The CDR3 consists of 16 residues. CDR3 sequence reads: CASSLTFAGGPGELFF. In nucleotides, the CDR3 is TGTGCCAGCAGCTTAACGTTCGCGGGAGGGCCCGGGGAGCTGTTTTTT.

The V call is TRBV2, the J call TRBJ2-1; 7 nucleotides match TRBD2. V lost 6 bases to trimming and J lost 6 bases; unmatched junction nucleotides: 11. The CDR3 runs 15 residues. Germline values: CDR1 SNHLY, CDR2 FYNNEI. This CDR3 is CASSASGGVRNEQFF. The CDR3 nucleotides read TGTGCCAGCAGCGCTAGCGGAGGGGTCCGCAATGAGCAGTTCTTC.

The V call is TRBV9, the J call TRBJ1-6, with a tentative D call TRBD1 (6 bases). The CDR3 length is 16 residues. Germline CDR1 reads SGDLS; CDR2 reads YYNGEE. V gave up 0 bases and J gave up 7 bases, with 14 bases separating them. CDR3 region: CASSVGSQGINSPLHF. CDR3 DNA: TGTGCCAGCAGCGTAGGGTCACAGGGAATCAATTCACCCCTCCACTTT.

This chain connects TRBV6-5 to TRBJ2-7, with 9 nucleotides matching TRBD1. This CDR3 is 15 amino acids long. The junction had 8 bases not matched to a gene; V was cut back by 6 bases and J by 2 bases. CDR1 is MNHEY and CDR2 is SVGAGI in the germline V gene. The CDR3 is CASSLIGTGTYEQYF. The CDR3 nucleotides are TGTGCCAGCAGCTTAATCGGGACAGGGACCTACGAGCAGTACTTC.

The rearrangement joins TRBV7-3 to TRBJ2-7; 13 bases are a match to TRBD2. The junction had 4 bases not matched to a gene; V was cut back by 5 bases and J by 0 bases. The CDR3 covers 16 residues. The germline CDR1 and CDR2 sequences are SGHTA and FQGTGA. CDR3 sequence: CASSTGTSGTSYEQYF. Written as DNA, the CDR3 is TGTGCCAGCAGCACCGGGACTAGCGGGACCTCCTACGAGCAGTACTTC.

V and J are TRBV7-9 and TRBJ2-7; 7 bases line up with TRBD2. The J segment lost 0 bases and the V segment lost 5 bases, leaving 13 bases of the junction unmatched. Germline values: CDR1 SEHNR, CDR2 FQNEAQ (reference sequence). The CDR3 is 17 amino acids. The CDR3 spells CASSPGLPGGLSYEQYF. The CDR3 DNA is TGTGCCAGCAGCCCCGGTCTGCCGGGAGGACTCTCCTACGAGCAGTACTTC. Filled out from reference TRBV7-9 and TRBJ2-7, the complete variable domain reads DTGVSQNPRHKITKRGQNVTFRCDPISEHNRLYWYRQTLGQGPEFLTYFQNEAQLEKSRLLSDRFSAERPKGSFSTLEIQRTEQGDSAMYLCASSPGLPGGLSYEQYFGPGTRLTVT.

This clone has only a few counts. The chain joins TRBV19 to TRBJ1-1; D not certain. The ends were cut back, 4 bases at V and 1 base at J, with 7 bases in the middle. Germline values: CDR1 LNHDA, CDR2 SQIVND (reference sequence). The CDR3 covers 13 residues. Written as DNA, the CDR3 is TGTGCCAGTAGTACCAGTAAGAACACTGAAGCTTTCTTT. As protein: CASSTSKNTEAFF.

The J gene is TRBJ1-6, the V gene TRBV4-3, with D perhaps matching TRBD1 (5 bases). Between the trimmed V and J ends, which lost 0 bases and 10 bases, there was a span of 19 bases. This CDR3 has 17 residues. Germline assignment: CDR1 LGHNA and CDR2 YSLEER. This CDR3 reads CASSQEFSRGGMSPLHF. For the CDR3, the DNA is TGCGCCAGCAGCCAAGAGTTCTCCCGCGGGGGTATGTCACCCCTCCACTTT.